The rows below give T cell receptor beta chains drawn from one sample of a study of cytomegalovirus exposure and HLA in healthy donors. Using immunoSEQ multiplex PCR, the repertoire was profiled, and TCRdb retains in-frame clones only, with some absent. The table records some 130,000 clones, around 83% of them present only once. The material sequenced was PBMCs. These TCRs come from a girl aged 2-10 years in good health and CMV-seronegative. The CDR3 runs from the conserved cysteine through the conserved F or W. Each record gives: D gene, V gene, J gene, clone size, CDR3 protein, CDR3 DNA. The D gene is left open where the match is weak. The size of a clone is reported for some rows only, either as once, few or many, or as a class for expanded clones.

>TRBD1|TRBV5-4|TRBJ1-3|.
CASSIGTGNSGNTIYF
TGTGCCAGCAGCATTGGGACAGGGAACTCTGGAAACACCATATATTTT
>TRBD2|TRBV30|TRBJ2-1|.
CAWSVTSGYNEQFF
TGTGCCTGGAGTGTAACTAGCGGATACAATGAGCAGTTCTTC
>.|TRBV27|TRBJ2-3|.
CASSSRWRTDTQYF
TGTGCCAGCAGTTCCAGGTGGCGTACAGATACGCAGTATTTT
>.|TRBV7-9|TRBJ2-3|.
CASSPYFSTDIGATQYF
TGTGCCAGCAGCCCCTATTTTTCCACAGATATCGGTGCTACGCAGTATTTT
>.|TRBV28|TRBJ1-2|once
CASRWGGDGYTF
TGTGCCAGCAGATGGGGCGGAGATGGCTACACCTTC
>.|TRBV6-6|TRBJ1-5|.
CASSKNADSSNQPQHF
TGTGCCAGCAGTAAGAACGCCGACAGTAGCAATCAGCCCCAGCATTTT
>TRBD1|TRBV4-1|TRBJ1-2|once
CASSQDPGQILTF
TGCGCCAGCAGCCAAGACCCGGGACAGATATTAACCTTC
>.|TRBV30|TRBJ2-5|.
CAWSVRGVTRGTQYF
TGTGCCTGGAGTGTACGAGGGGTAACCAGGGGGACCCAGTACTTC
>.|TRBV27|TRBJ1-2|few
CASSLSGGQVYGYTF
TGTGCCAGCAGTTTATCGGGGGGTCAGGTCTATGGCTACACCTTC
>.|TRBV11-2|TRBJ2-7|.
CASTPDGGVYYEQYF
TGTGCCAGCACCCCAGATGGGGGCGTCTACTACGAGCAGTACTTC
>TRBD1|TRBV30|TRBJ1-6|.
CAWSLGQGANSPLHF
TGTGCCTGGAGTTTAGGACAGGGAGCGAATTCACCCCTCCACTTT
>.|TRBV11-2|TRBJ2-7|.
CASSLAGSYEQYF
TGTGCCAGCAGCTTAGCCGGTTCCTACGAGCAGTACTTC
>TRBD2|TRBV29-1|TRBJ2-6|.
CSASLAGRSGANVLTF
TGCAGCGCGTCACTAGCGGGCCGCTCTGGGGCCAACGTCCTGACTTTC
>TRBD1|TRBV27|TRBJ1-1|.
CASSRTGGTEAFF
TGTGCCAGCAGCCGGACAGGGGGGACTGAAGCTTTCTTT
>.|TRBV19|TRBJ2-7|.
CASSIESGASYEQYF
TGTGCCAGTAGTATAGAATCAGGGGCCTCGTACGAGCAGTACTTC
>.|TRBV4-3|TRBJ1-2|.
CASSQSPHPQPGSDYGYTF
TGCGCCAGCAGCCAGAGTCCCCACCCTCAACCGGGGAGCGACTATGGCTACACCTTC
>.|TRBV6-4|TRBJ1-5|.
CASSVDLNQPQHF
TGTGCCAGCAGTGTGGACTTAAATCAGCCCCAGCATTTT
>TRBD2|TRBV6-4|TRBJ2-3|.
CASSPTSGGDFNTDTQYF
TGTGCCAGCAGTCCGACTAGCGGGGGGGATTTTAACACAGATACGCAGTATTTT
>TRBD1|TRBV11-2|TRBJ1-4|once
CASSSLTGIGEKLFF
TGTGCCAGCAGCTCCCTGACAGGGATTGGGGAAAAACTGTTTTTT
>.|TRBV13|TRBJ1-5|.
CASSRPSRGHNQPQHF
TGTGCCAGCAGTCGGCCAAGCAGGGGACACAATCAGCCCCAGCATTTT
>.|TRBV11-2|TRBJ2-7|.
CASSLLRGVYEQYF
TGTGCCAGCAGCTTATTGCGGGGCGTCTACGAGCAGTACTTC
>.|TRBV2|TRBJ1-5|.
CASSVGQGRHQPQHF
TGTGCCAGCAGTGTTGGCCAGGGAAGACATCAGCCCCAGCATTTT
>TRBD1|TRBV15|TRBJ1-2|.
CATSRNTGAAVGGYTF
TGTGCCACCAGCAGAAACACAGGGGCCGCCGTGGGGGGCTACACCTTC
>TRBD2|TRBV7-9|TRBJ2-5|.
CASSLDLAGASETQYF
TGTGCCAGCAGCTTAGATCTAGCGGGGGCGTCGGAGACCCAGTACTTC
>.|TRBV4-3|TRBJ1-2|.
CASSQAGYYGYTF
TGCGCCAGCAGCCAAGCGGGTTACTATGGCTACACCTTC
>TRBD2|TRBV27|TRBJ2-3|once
CASGMTSGRVRTQYF
TGTGCCAGTGGGATGACTAGCGGGAGGGTCCGTACGCAGTATTTT
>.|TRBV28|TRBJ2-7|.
CASSDPLEGSYF
TGTGCCAGTTCCGATCCCCTAGAGGGCTCGTACTTC
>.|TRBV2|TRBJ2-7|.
CASSEAPVFYEQYF
TGTGCCAGCAGTGAAGCGCCGGTTTTCTACGAGCAGTACTTC
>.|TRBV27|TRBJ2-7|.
CASRGAYEQYF
TGTGCCAGCAGGGGAGCCTACGAGCAGTACTTC
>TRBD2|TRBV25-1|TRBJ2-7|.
CASTLAGAGEQYF
TGTGCCAGCACCCTAGCGGGAGCGGGCGAGCAGTACTTC
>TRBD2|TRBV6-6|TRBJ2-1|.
CASSRLANNEQFF
TGTGCCAGCAGTCGACTAGCGAACAATGAGCAGTTCTTC
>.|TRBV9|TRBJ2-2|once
CASSVKRDTGELLF
TGTGCCAGCAGCGTGAAGCGAGACACCGGGGAGCTGCTTTTT
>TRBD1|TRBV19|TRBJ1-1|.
CASTMGKQGAWVPEAFF
TGTGCCAGTACCATGGGAAAGCAGGGGGCATGGGTTCCTGAAGCTTTCTTT
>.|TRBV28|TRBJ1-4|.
CASSTRRSGAPNEKLFF
TGTGCCAGCAGCACGCGACGGTCAGGGGCCCCTAATGAAAAACTGTTTTTT
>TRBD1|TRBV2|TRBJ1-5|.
CASRKGQGAAFVHQPQHF
TGTGCCAGCAGAAAAGGACAGGGGGCCGCTTTCGTCCATCAGCCCCAGCATTTT
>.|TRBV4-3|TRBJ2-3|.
CASSQDFSGKGSDTQYF
TGCGCCAGCAGCCAAGATTTTTCAGGCAAGGGGTCAGATACGCAGTATTTT
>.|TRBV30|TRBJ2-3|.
CAWSAGLPRTDTQYF
TGTGCCTGGAGCGCGGGACTCCCACGCACAGATACGCAGTATTTT
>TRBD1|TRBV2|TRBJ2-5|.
CASSKSVDREIGTQYF
TGTGCCAGCAGTAAAAGTGTTGACAGGGAGATAGGGACCCAGTACTTC
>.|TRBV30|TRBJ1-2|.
CAAGPGDLYGYTF
TGTGCCGCAGGACCGGGGGACCTTTATGGCTACACCTTC
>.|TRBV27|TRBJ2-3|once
CASSFVGWSTDTQYF
TGTGCCAGCAGTTTCGTCGGGTGGTCAACAGATACGCAGTATTTT
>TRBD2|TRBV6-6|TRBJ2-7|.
CASSPRLALLPYEQYF
TGTGCCAGCAGCCCCCGACTAGCCCTCCTCCCCTACGAGCAGTACTTC
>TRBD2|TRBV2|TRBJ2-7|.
CASSGPRSGGGGPISSYEQYF
TGTGCCAGCAGTGGGCCCCGCTCGGGTGGCGGGGGGCCCATTAGCTCCTACGAGCAGTACTTC
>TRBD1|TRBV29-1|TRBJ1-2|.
CSVGGQGNGYTF
TGCAGCGTGGGGGGACAGGGAAATGGCTACACCTTC
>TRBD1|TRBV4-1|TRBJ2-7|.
CASSQVWGQGYGQYF
TGCGCCAGCAGCCAAGTATGGGGACAGGGCTACGGGCAGTACTTC
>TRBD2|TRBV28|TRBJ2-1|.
CASSYLAGGKSEQFF
TGTGCCAGCAGTTATTTAGCGGGAGGGAAGTCTGAGCAGTTCTTC
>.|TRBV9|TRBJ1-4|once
CASSPRGDNEKLFF
TGTGCCAGCAGCCCACGCGGGGACAATGAAAAACTGTTTTTT